The 2 T cell receptor beta chains below were found in one sample sequenced in a study of beta chain features in type 1 diabetes. The entirety of the isolated RNA underwent reverse transcription, so expressed TCRB transcripts were sequenced. Here immunoSEQ multiplex PCR was the method, and the copy in TCRdb shows in-frame clones only, minus some. In the table there are about 340,000 clones, less than 10% of which are singletons. The specimen was central memory CD4+ T cells from blood. The receptors stem from a woman aged 18-29 years in good health.

This clone was observed a handful of times. The J gene is TRBJ2-3, the V gene TRBV10-3; D tentatively fits TRBD1 or TRBD2 (5 bases each). Per germline, CDR1 ENHRY and CDR2 SYGVKD. V lost 6 bases to trimming and J lost 1 base, with 26 bases between them. The CDR3 totals 19 residues. The CDR3 sequence: CAIRPTNPGPTFGTDTQYF. The CDR3 DNA reads as TGTGCCATCAGACCTACGAATCCGGGACCCACTTTCGGCACAGATACGCAGTATTTT.

V gene TRBV15 combines with J gene TRBJ1-1; 7 nucleotides align to TRBD1. The CDR3 is 14 amino acids. V shed 0 bases and J 6 bases; nucleotides not matched to a gene: 4. Germline assignment: CDR1 LNHNV and CDR2 YYDKDF (reference sequence). The CDR3 loop is CATSRENRGAEAFF. The CDR3 bases are TGTGCCACCAGCAGAGAGAACAGGGGTGCTGAAGCTTTCTTT.